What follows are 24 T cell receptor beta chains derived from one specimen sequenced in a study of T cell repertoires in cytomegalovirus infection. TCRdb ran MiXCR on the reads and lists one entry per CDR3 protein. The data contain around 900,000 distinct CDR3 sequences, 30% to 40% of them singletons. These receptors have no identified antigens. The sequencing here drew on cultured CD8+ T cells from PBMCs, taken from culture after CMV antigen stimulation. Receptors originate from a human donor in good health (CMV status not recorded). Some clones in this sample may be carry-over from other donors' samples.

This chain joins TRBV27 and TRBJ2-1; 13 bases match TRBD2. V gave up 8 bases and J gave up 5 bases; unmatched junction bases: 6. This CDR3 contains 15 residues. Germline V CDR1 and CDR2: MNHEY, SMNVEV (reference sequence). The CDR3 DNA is TGTGCCAGCCGCCAACTAGCGGGGGGGGACAATGAGCAGTTCTTC. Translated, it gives CASRQLAGGDNEQFF.

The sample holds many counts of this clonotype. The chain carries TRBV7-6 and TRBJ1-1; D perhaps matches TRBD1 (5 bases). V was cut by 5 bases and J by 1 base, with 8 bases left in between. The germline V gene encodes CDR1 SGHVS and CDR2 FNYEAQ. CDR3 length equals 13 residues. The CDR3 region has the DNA TGTGCCAGCAGCAGCGGACAGAACACTGAAGCTTTCTTT. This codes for CASSSGQNTEAFF.

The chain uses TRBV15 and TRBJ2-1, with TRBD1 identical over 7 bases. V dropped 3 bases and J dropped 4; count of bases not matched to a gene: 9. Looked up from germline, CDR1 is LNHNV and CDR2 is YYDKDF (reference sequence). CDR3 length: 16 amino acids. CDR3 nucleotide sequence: TGTGCCACCAGCAGCATCCGGGACAGATTATACAATGAGCAGTTCTTC. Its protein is CATSSIRDRLYNEQFF.

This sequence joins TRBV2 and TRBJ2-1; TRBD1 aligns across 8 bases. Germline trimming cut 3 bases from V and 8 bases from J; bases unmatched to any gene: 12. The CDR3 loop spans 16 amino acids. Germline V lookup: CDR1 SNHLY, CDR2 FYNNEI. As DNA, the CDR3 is TGTGCCAGCAGTGACTCGGACAGGGACAACAACGATGAGCAGTTCTTC. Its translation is CASSDSDRDNNDEQFF.

The CDR3 region has the DNA TGCGCCAGCCACCTGGGAGGTAATGAGCAGTTCTTC. It yields the protein CASHLGGNEQFF. The rearrangement joins TRBV5-1 to TRBJ2-1; perhaps TRBD2 as D (6 bases). This CDR3 has 12 amino acids. CDR1 and CDR2 (germline): SGHRS, YFSETQ. The ends were cut back, 7 bases at V and 7 bases at J, with 12 bases in the middle.

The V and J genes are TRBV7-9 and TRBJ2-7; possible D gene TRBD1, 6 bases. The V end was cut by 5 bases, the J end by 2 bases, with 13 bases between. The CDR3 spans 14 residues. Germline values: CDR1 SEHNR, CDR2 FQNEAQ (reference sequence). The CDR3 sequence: CASSPRDTAYEQYF. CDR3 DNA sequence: TGTGCCAGCAGCCCCCGGGACACAGCCTACGAGCAGTACTTC.

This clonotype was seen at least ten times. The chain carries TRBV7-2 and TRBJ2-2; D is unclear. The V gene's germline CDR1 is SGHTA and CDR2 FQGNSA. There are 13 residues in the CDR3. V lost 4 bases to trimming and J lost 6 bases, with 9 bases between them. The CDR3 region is CASSYSPAGELFF. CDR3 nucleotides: TGTGCCAGCAGCTACTCCCCGGCCGGGGAGCTGTTTTTT.

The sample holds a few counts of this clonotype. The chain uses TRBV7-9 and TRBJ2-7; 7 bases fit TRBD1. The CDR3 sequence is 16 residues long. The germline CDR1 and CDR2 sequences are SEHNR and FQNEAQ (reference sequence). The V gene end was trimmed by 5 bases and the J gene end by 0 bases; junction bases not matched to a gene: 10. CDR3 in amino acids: CASSRLTGESSYEQYF. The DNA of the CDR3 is TGTGCCAGCAGCCGCTTAACAGGGGAGAGCTCCTACGAGCAGTACTTC.

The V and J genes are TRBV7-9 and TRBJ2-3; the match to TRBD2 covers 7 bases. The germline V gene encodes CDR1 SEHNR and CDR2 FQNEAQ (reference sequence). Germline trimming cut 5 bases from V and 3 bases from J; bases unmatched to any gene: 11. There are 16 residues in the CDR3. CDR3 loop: CASSHIRGGGTDTQYF. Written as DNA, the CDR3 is TGTGCCAGCAGCCATATCCGCGGGGGAGGAACAGATACGCAGTATTTT. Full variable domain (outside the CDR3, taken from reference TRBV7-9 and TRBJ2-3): DTGVSQNPRHKITKRGQNVTFRCDPISEHNRLYWYRQTLGQGPEFLTYFQNEAQLEKSRLLSDRFSAERPKGSFSTLEIQRTEQGDSAMYLCASSHIRGGGTDTQYFGPGTRLTVL.

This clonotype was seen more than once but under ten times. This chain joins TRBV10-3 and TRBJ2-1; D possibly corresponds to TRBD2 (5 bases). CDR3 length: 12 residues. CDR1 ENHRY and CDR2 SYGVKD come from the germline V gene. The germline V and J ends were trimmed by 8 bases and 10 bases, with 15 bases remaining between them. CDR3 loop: CAIEGSGTEQFF. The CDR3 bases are TGTGCCATCGAGGGAAGCGGAACCGAGCAGTTCTTC.

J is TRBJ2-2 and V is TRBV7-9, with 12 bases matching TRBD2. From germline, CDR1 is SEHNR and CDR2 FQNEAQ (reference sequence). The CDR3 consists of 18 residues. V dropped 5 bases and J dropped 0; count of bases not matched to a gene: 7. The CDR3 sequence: CASSPPRTSGANTGELFF. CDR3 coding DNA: TGTGCCAGCAGCCCCCCGCGGACTAGCGGGGCGAACACCGGGGAGCTGTTTTTT.

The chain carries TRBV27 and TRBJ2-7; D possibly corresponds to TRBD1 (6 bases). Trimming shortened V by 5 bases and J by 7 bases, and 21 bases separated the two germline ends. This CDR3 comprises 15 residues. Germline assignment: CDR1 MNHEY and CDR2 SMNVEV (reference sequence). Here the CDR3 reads CASSPLLQGTREQYF. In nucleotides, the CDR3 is TGTGCCAGCAGTCCACTGCTCCAGGGGACGCGGGAGCAGTACTTC.

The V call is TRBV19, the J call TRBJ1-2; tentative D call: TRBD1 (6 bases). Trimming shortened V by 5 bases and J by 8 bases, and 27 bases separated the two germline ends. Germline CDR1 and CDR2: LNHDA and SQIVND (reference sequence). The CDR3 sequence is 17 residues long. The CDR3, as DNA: TGTGCCAGTAGTCAACAGGGTAGGGTCGACTTACCATACGGCTACACCTTC. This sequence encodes CASSQQGRVDLPYGYTF. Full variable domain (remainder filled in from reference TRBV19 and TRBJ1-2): DGGITQSPKYLFRKEGQNVTLSCEQNLNHDAMYWYRQDPGQGLRLIYYSQIVNDFQKGDIAEGYSVSREKKESFPLTVTSAQKNPTAFYLCASSQQGRVDLPYGYTFGSGTRLTVV.

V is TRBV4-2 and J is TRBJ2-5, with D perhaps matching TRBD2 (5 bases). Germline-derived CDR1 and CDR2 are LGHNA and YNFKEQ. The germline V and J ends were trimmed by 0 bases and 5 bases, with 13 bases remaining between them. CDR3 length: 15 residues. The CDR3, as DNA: TGTGCCAGCAGCCAAGATAATGGGAGCAGGGAGACCCAGTACTTC. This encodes CASSQDNGSRETQYF.

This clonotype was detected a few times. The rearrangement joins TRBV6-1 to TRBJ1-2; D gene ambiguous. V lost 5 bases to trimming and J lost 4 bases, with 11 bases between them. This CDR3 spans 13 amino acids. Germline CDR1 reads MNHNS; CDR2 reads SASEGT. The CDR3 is CASSRVGGYGYTF. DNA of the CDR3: TGTGCCAGCAGTCGGGTGGGTGGCTATGGCTACACCTTC.

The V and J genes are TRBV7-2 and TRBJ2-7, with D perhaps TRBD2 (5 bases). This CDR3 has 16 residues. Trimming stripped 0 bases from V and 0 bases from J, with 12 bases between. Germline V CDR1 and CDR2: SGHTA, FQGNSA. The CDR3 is CASSLAASPPSYEQYF. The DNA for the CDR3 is TGTGCCAGCAGCTTAGCGGCTAGCCCGCCCTCCTACGAGCAGTACTTC.

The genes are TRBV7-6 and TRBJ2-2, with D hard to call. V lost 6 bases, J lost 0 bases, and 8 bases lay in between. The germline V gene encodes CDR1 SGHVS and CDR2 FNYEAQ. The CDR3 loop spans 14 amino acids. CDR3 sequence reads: CASSPASNTGELFF. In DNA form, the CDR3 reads TGTGCCAGCAGTCCAGCCTCGAACACCGGGGAGCTGTTTTTT.

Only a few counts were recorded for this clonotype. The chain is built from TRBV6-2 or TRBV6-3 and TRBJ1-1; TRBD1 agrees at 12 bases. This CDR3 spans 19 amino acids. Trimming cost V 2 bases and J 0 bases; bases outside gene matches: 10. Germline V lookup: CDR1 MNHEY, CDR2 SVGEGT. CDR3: CASSYRRGTGGFVNTEAFF. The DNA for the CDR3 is TGTGCCAGCAGTTACCGAAGGGGGACAGGGGGCTTCGTGAACACTGAAGCTTTCTTT.

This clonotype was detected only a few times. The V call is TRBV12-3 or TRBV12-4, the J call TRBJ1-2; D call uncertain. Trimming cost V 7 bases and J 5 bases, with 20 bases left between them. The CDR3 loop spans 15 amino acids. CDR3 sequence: CASTVGSAGKYGYTF. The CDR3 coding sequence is TGTGCCAGCACCGTAGGGTCTGCGGGAAAATATGGCTACACCTTC.

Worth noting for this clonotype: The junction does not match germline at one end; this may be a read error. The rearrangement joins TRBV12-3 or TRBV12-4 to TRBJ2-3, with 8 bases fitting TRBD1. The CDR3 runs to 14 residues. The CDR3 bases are TGTGTCAGCATTACGACAGGGGCCACAGATACGCAGTATTTT. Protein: CVSITTGATDTQYF.

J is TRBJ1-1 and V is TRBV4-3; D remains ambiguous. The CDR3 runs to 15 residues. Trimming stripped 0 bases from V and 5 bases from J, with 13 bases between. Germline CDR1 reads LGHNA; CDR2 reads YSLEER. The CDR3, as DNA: TGCGCCAGCAGCCAAGACCTCATGGTTGGAACTGAAGCTTTCTTT. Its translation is CASSQDLMVGTEAFF.

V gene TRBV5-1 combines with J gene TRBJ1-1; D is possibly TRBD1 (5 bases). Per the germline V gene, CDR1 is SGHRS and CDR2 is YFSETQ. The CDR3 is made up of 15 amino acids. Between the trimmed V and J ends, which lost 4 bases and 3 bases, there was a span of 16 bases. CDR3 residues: CASSGGTAAYTEAFF. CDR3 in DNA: TGCGCCAGCAGCGGGGGGACGGCTGCTTACACTGAAGCTTTCTTT. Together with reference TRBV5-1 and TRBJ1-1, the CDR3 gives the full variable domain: KAGVTQTPRYLIKTRGQQVTLSCSPISGHRSVSWYQQTPGQGLQFLFEYFSETQRNKGNFPGRFSGRQFSNSRSEMNVSTLELGDSALYLCASSGGTAAYTEAFFGQGTRLTVV.

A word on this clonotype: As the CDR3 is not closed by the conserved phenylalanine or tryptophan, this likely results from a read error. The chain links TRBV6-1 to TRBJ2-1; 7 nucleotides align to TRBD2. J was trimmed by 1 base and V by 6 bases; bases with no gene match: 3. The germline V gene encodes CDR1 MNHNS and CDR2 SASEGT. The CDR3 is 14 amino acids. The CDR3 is CASRAGDSYNEQFV. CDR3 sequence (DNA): TGTGCCAGCAGGGCGGGGGATTCCTACAATGAGCAGTTCGTC.

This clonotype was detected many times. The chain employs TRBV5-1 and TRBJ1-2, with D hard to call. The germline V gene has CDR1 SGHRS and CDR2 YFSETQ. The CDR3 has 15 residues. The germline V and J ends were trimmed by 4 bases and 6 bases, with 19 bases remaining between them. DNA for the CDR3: TGCGCCAGCAGCACGAGCGGACCGACCCGACATGGCTACACCTTC. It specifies CASSTSGPTRHGYTF.